The clone carrying this T cell receptor (beta chain) was recorded many times. The antigen remains unidentified. This sample was taken from a study of CD8 T cells in ankylosing spondylitis. Whole-study results and caveats: Researchers report that disease-linked clones proved CD8+ and relatively rare in peripheral blood. Reported data indicate significant enrichment of disease-linked clones within matched ankylosing spondylitis synovial fluid.

Trimming cost V 2 bases and J 2 bases; bases outside gene matches: 1. This CDR3 has 14 amino acids. Germline CDR1 is MDHEN and CDR2 is SYDVKM. Quantitative barcoded 5'-RACE was used to prepare TCR beta libraries. TCRdb analysed the 5' RACE reads with MiXCR anew, one entry per CDR3 protein. The sample includes 130,000 to 150,000 distinct CDR3 sequences, about 8% of them seen just once. The TCR sequence derives from a male donor with ankylosing spondylitis. Sequenced material: synovial fluid, either unsorted or a sorted T cell fraction (not recorded which). This chain uses TRBV28 with TRBJ2-3; 7 nucleotides agree with TRBD1. CDR3 region: CASSLGTATDTQYF. Written as DNA, the CDR3 is TGTGCCAGCAGTTTAGGGACAGCCACAGATACGCAGTATTTT. The whole variable domain, remainder taken from reference TRBV28 and TRBJ2-3, is DVKVTQSSRYLVKRTGEKVFLECVQDMDHENMFWYRQDPGLGLRLIYFSYDVKMKEKGDIPEGYSVSREKKERFSLILESASTNQTSMYLCASSLGTATDTQYFGPGTRLTVL.